This T cell receptor beta chain emerged from a study of T-cell reconstitution after alpha-beta-depleted transplantation in children. A library of TCRbeta sequences, prepared with unique molecular identifiers, was generated. TCRdb reanalysed the PCR reads using MiXCR and keeps one entry per CDR3 protein. Of just over 350,000 distinct CDR3 sequences listed, 10% to 15% were seen once; the top ten hold approximately 4.2%. Germline CDR1 and CDR2: SGHTA and FQGNSA. The CDR3 has 14 amino acids. V was shortened by 1 base and J by 1 base, with 4 bases between the two germline ends. The V call is TRBV7-2, the J call TRBJ2-2, with unresolved D. The source is a human donor who donated a stem cell graft to a child with Fanconi anemia. Source: PBMCs, taken from the stem cell graft. This CDR3 is CASSLEMNTGELFF. The CDR3 DNA follows: TGTGCCAGCAGCTTAGAAATGAACACCGGGGAGCTGTTTTTT.